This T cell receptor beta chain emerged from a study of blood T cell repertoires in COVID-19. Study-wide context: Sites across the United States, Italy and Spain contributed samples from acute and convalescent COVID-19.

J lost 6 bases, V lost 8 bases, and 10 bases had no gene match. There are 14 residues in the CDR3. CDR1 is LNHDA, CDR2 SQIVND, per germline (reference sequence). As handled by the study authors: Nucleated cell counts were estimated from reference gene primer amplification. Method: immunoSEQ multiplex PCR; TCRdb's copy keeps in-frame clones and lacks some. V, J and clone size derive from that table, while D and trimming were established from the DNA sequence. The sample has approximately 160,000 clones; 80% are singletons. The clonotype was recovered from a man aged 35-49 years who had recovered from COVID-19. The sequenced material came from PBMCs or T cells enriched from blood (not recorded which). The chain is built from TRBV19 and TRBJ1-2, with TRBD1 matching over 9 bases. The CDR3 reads CASRSRRDRDGYTF. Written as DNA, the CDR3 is TGTGCCAGTCGCAGTCGGAGGGACAGGGATGGCTACACCTTC.